This T cell receptor (beta chain) comes out of a study of T-cell reconstitution after alpha-beta-depleted transplantation in children (dated by TCRdb to 2016 to 2017). Concerning the study at large: Using TCR repertoire profiling, the study quantitatively followed how T-cell immune reconstitution unfolded in children after TCRalphabeta/CD19-depleted allogeneic hematopoietic cell transplantation.

Overall study results and their limits: The apparently early alphabetaT-cell count recovery about two months after transplant was reportedly dependent on only several hundred rapidly expanded clones derived from non-depleted graft cells. In some patients, the high TCRbeta diversity seen at day 60 was put down to recipient T cells and intrathymic progenitors that had survived conditioning. Hyperexpanded clone frequencies declined over subsequent months; after one year, T-cell counts and TCRbeta diversity were mostly attributed to newly produced T cells.

The library was obtained by PCR. Reads for this sample came from an Illumina HiSeq 2500. Molecular barcoding was employed in the preparation of TCR libraries, with unique molecular identifiers being used to normalize TCRbeta repertoire quantification. In-frame beta chains were kept once TCRdb had trimmed the public reads at Q25 with fastp and called clones with MiXCR. Rows are combined by CDR3 protein, so each entry shows the most common genes and DNA. The sample data list 250,000 to 300,000 distinct CDR3 sequences, and 11% of these were observed just once. Roughly a quarter of the sample rests with the top ten. The CDR3, from cysteine to phenylalanine, totals 16 residues. Of the read, only the CDR3 DNA is kept; its 48 bases are in frame from base 1. The germline V end is reduced by 2 bases and the J end by 6 bases; junction bases left unmatched: 12. The germline V gene specifies MGHRA as CDR1 and YSYEKL as CDR2.

The sample's treatment or condition label, decoded: allogeneic hematopoietic cell transplantation with graft depleted of TCRalphabeta T cells and CD19 B cells. The transplant recipients were children given TCRalphabeta/CD19-depleted allogeneic hematopoietic cell grafts. The sample holds many counts of this clonotype. The specificity of this receptor is unknown. The sample holds no much larger clone one base away, and base qualities are not on file. The chain is made from TRBV4-1 and TRBJ2-7; 8 nucleotides in the junction match TRBD1. Sample: peripheral blood, taken 180 days after TCRalphabeta/CD19-depleted stem cell transplant. This TCR was recovered from a male patient aged 2-15 years who had a stem cell transplant for chronic granulomatous disease, so the T cells may come from the graft donor. The CDR3 protein is CASSQRPGTGGFEQYF. Read as DNA, the sequence is TGCGCCAGCAGCCAACGACCCGGGACAGGTGGTTTCGAGCAGTACTTC.